The 9 T cell receptor beta chains reported below all come from one sample, sequenced in a study of regulatory T cells in long-lasting Graves disease. The time point is: persistent/refractory GD, antithyroid drugs over 5 years with positive TRAb. TCR sequences were obtained from RNA taken from PBMCs. The TCR beta library used iRepertoire HTBI primers with Arm-PCR amplification of CDR3. One entry per CDR3 protein, called by TCRdb with MiXCR from the multiplex PCR reads. Among fewer than 450,000 distinct CDR3 sequences listed, roughly 20% were seen once. Sequencing used peripheral blood mononuclear cells (PBMCs), obtained when the disease was refractory, from a patient treated with antithyroid drugs. Receptors originate from a female donor with Graves disease.

This clonotype was observed many times. The rearrangement joins TRBV12-3 or TRBV12-4 to TRBJ2-7, with a possible D match to TRBD2 (6 bases). Trimming removed 2 bases from V and 6 bases from J, with 17 bases in between. The CDR3 loop spans 15 amino acids. The CDR3 here is CASSLLGLLGGEQYF. The CDR3 coding sequence is TGTGCCAGCAGTTTATTGGGGCTCTTGGGGGGCGAGCAGTACTTC.

J is TRBJ1-5 and V is TRBV6-5, with D maybe TRBD1 (5 bases). Trimming took off 4 bases at V and 11 bases at J, with 18 bases between the two ends. The CDR3 covers 14 residues. Germline V gene sequence: CDR1 MNHEY, CDR2 SVGAGI. CDR3 bases: TGTGCCAGCAGTTTTGCGGGGGGATGCCTAGCCCAGCATTTT. Encoded protein: CASSFAGGCLAQHF.

This clonotype showed up just a few times. V usage is TRBV29-1 and J usage is TRBJ1-2; tentatively, D is TRBD1 (6 bases). Germline CDR1 and CDR2: SQVTM and ANQGSEA. The CDR3 is made up of 12 amino acids. The V end lost 7 bases, the J end lost 2 bases, and 11 bases lay between the germline ends. CDR3 bases: TGCAGCGCCTCAACAGGGAACTATGGCTACACCTTC. Its protein is CSASTGNYGYTF. The variable domain in full, with the rest retrieved from reference TRBV29-1 and TRBJ1-2, is SAVISQKPSRDICQRGTSLTIQCQVDSQVTMMFWYRQQPGQSLTLIATANQGSEATYESGFVIDKFPISRPNLTFSTLTVSNMSPEDSSIYLCSASTGNYGYTFGSGTRLTVV.

This clonotype has only a few counts. The CDR3 loop reads CSAEPQGSREQYF. DNA for the CDR3: TGCAGTGCCGAGCCGCAGGGGTCACGCGAGCAGTACTTC. The chain couples TRBV20-1 to TRBJ2-7, with a weak D call TRBD1 (6 bases). CDR3 length: 13 residues. Trimming left V 6 bases short and J 6 bases short, with 18 bases between. Germline V lookup: CDR1 DFQATT, CDR2 SNEGSKA (reference sequence).

This clonotype was detected only a few times. This rearrangement joins TRBV28 to TRBJ1-2; no reliable D call. Germline V gene data show CDR1 as MDHEN and CDR2 as SYDVKM. CDR3 length equals 15 residues. V was trimmed by 5 bases and J by 2 bases, leaving 15 bases between them. CDR3 loop: CASSLPTTGNYGYTF. As DNA, the CDR3 is TGTGCCAGCAGTCTCCCCACCACCGGCAACTATGGCTACACCTTC.

In this sample, this clonotype turned up a few times. CDR3 residues: CSAQDRGGTEAFF. In DNA form, the CDR3 reads TGCAGTGCTCAGGACAGGGGGGGAACTGAAGCTTTCTTT. This chain links TRBV20-1 with TRBJ1-1; 10 nucleotides line up with TRBD1. This CDR3 has 13 amino acids. From germline, CDR1 is DFQATT and CDR2 SNEGSKA (reference sequence). J gave up 5 bases and V 5 bases, and 5 bases lay outside the gene matches.

This chain connects TRBV27 to TRBJ1-2, with D perhaps matching TRBD1 (5 bases). There are 13 residues in the CDR3. Germline assignment: CDR1 MNHEY and CDR2 SMNVEV (reference sequence). V was pared by 0 bases and J by 6 bases, with 8 bases between. CDR3 residues: CASSLSRVDGYTF. The DNA of the CDR3 is TGTGCCAGCAGTTTATCCAGGGTTGATGGCTACACCTTC.

In this sample, this clonotype turned up a few times. The chain has TRBV10-1 and TRBJ2-2, with D unclear. V was pared by 1 base and J by 7 bases, with 7 bases between. CDR1 is WNHNN and CDR2 is SYGVQD in the germline V gene (reference sequence). The CDR3 length is 13 residues. CDR3 bases: TGCGCCAGCAGTGAGTTGGTAATCGGGGAGCTGTTTTTT. Translation gives CASSELVIGELFF.

Details on this clonotype: This could be a read error, since a much larger clone is one nucleotide away. This chain uses TRBV9 with TRBJ2-5; TRBD2 matches 11 bases. Germline V gives CDR1 SGDLS, CDR2 YYNGEE. The junction had 5 bases not matched to a gene; V was cut back by 4 bases and J by 3 bases. The CDR3 contains 15 residues. In DNA form, the CDR3 reads TGTGCCAGCAGCCCCGGGACTAGCGGTGAAGAGACCCAGTACTTC. Its translation: CASSPGTSGEETQYF.